This entry describes one T cell receptor (beta chain). What it recognizes is unknown. This specimen belongs to a study of graft-versus-host responses after intestinal transplantation. Study as a whole: Recipients underwent multivisceral, liver-intestinal, or isolated intestinal transplants. All recipients were given anti-thymocyte globulin induction, and tacrolimus and steroids were then administered for roughly three years. Study-level results: Peak circulating GvH clone levels tracked with early post-transplant HvG declines.

Germline V gene lookup returns CDR1 SQVTM and CDR2 ANQGSEA. There are 12 residues in the CDR3. The ends were cut back, 3 bases at V and 3 bases at J, with 6 bases in the middle. Here immunoSEQ multiplex PCR was the method, and the copy in TCRdb shows in-frame clones only, minus some. The repertoire holds around 78,000 clones, with roughly 87% as singletons. The V gene is TRBV29-1, the J gene TRBJ2-1; weak D call: TRBD2 (5 bases). The sequencing here drew on unstimulated CD8+ T cells sorted from spleen or lymph node cells, taken before transplant. The sequence derives from a human donor who was the organ donor for an intestinal transplant. CDR3 DNA: TGCAGCGTTGAGACTAACTACAATGAGCAGTTCTTC. It encodes CSVETNYNEQFF.